The TCR beta chain described here comes from a study of patients and donors after allogeneic stem cell transplantation. TCRdb fed the RT-PCR reads into MiXCR, producing one record per CDR3 protein. In the table there are approximately 200,000 distinct CDR3 sequences, around 41% of which are singletons. From germline, CDR1 is ENHRY and CDR2 SYGVKD. V was pared by 11 bases and J by 0 bases, with 14 bases between. This CDR3 spans 13 amino acids. The genes are TRBV10-3 and TRBJ2-7; TRBD2 might be the D (5 bases). Sequenced input: blood, either unsorted or a sorted T cell fraction (not recorded which). This TCR derives from a human donor who was either an allogeneic HSCT recipient or a stem cell or donor lymphocyte infusion donor (not recorded which). It is not recorded whose cells these are; they may come from a transplant donor. CDR3 in DNA: TGTGCCGGCCGGACGGGGAGCTCCTACGAGCAGTACTTC. Translation: CAGRTGSSYEQYF.